This TCR beta chain was identified in a study of beta chain features in type 1 diabetes. The CDR3 sequence is 16 residues long. Germline V gene sequence: CDR1 SGHVS, CDR2 FQNEAQ. Trimming took off 3 bases at V and 3 bases at J, with 16 bases between the two ends. This clone was seen a few times. The isolated RNA, all of it, was reverse transcribed, so expressed TCRB transcripts were what got sequenced. For naive, central memory and regulatory T cell samples, reads averaged around 3.8 million. Generated by immunoSEQ multiplex PCR, the TCRdb table keeps only in-frame clones and is missing some. The table has 430,000 or so clones, about an eighth seen once.

Sequencing used naive CD4+ T cells from blood. This receptor was identified in a woman aged 18-30 years in good health. The rearrangement uses TRBV7-8 and TRBJ2-3; no firm D call. This CDR3 reads CASSFRGRSRTDTQYF. DNA of the CDR3: TGTGCCAGCAGCTTCCGTGGCCGATCGCGTACAGATACGCAGTATTTT.